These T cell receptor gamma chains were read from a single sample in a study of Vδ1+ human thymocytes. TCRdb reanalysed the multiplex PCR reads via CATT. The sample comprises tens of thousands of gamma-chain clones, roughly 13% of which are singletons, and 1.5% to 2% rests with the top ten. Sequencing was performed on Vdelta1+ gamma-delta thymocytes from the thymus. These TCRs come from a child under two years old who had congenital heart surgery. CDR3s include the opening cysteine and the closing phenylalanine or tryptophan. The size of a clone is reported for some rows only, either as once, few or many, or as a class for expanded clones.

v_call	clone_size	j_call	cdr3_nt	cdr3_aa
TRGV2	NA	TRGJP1	TGTGCCACCTGGGACGGGCGAACCACTGGTTGGTTCAAGATATTT	CATWDGRTTGWFKIF
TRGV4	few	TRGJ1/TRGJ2	TGTGCCACCTGGGGTACCCCCCCCACTTATTATAAGAAACTCTTT	CATWGTPPTYYKKLF
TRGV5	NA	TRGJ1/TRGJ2	TGTGCCACCTGGGACAGGTCTCCTTATTATAAGAAACTCTTT	CATWDRSPYYKKLF
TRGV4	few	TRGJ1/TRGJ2	TGTGCCACCTGGGACGGGTTCCATAAGAAACTCTTT	CATWDGFHKKLF
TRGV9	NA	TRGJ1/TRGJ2	TGTGCCTTGTGGGAGGTCACTTTATACAGGGATTATTATAAGAAACTCTTT	CALWEVTLYRDYYKKLF
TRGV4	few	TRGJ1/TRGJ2	TGTGCCACCTGGAATCCCACCCTTAAGAAACTCTTT	CATWNPTLKKLF
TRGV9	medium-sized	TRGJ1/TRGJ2	TGTGCCTTGTGGGAGGTAGATTATTATAAGAAACTCTTT	CALWEVDYYKKLF
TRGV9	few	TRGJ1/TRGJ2	TGTGCCTTGTGGGAGTCCCGGTATTATAAGAAACTCTTT	CALWESRYYKKLF
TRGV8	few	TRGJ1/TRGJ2	TGTGCCACCTGGGATCAAGGGCATTATAAGAAACTCTTT	CATWDQGHYKKLF
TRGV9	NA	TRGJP	TGTGCCTTGTGGGAGTTCCCTAAGTTGGGCAAAAAAATCAAGGTATTT	CALWEFPKLGKKIKVF
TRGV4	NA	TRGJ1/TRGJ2	TGTGCCACACGGCCCAACCGGAAGTCAGGCTATTATAAGAAACTCTTT	CATRPNRKSGYYKKLF
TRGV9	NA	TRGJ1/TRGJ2	TGTGCCTTGTGGGAGGTGAGGTTGAAACTCTTT	CALWEVRLKLF
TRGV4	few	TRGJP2	TGTGCCACCTGGGATGGTAGTAGTAGTGATTGGATCAAGACGTTT	CATWDGSSSDWIKTF
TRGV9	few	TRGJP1	TGTGCCTTGTGGACCAGTTGGTTCAAGATATTT	CALWTSWFKIF
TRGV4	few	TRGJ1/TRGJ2	TGTGCCGCCTGGGGTCGAGGGATTTATTATAAGAAACTCTTT	CAAWGRGIYYKKLF
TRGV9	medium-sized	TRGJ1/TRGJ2	TGTGCCTTGTGGGAGGTGCATAAGAAACTCTTT	CALWEVHKKLF
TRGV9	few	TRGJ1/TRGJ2	TGTGCCTTGTGGGCTGGGGCTGGGGAGAAACTCTTT	CALWAGAGEKLF
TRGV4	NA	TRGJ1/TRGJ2	TGTGCCACCTGGGATGGTAGGTATAAGAAACTCTTT	CATWDGRYKKLF
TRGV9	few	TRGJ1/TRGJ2	TGTGCCTTGTGGGAGCCCCTTGAGAAACTCTTT	CALWEPLEKLF
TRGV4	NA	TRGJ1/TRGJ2	TGTGCCACCTGGATGACGAAGCCCCATAAGAAACTCTTT	CATWMTKPHKKLF
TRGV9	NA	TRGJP	TGTGCCTTGTGGGAGGTGCGAGGCTTGGGCAAAAAAATCAAGGTATTT	CALWEVRGLGKKIKVF
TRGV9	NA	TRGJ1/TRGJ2	TGTGCCTTGTGGGAGGTCCTAAACTTGAATTATTATAAGAAACTCTTT	CALWEVLNLNYYKKLF
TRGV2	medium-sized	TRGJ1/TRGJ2	TGTGCCACCTGGGACGGGCGACATTATAAGAAACTCTTT	CATWDGRHYKKLF
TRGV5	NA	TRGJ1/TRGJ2	TGTGCCACCTGGGACAGGCCACGGAATTATTATAAGAAACTCTTT	CATWDRPRNYYKKLF
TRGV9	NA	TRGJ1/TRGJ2	TGTGCCTTGTGGGAGCCACTAAATTATTATAAGAAACTCTTT	CALWEPLNYYKKLF
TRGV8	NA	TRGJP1	TGTGCCACCTGGGATGGTCCTGGTTGGTTCAAGATATTT	CATWDGPGWFKIF
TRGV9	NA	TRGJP	TGTGCCTTGTGGGAGGTGCGGGTAGGGTTGGGCAAAAAAATCAAGGTATTT	CALWEVRVGLGKKIKVF
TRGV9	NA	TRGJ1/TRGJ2	TGTGCCTTGTGGGAGCCCCCGGGGGCTTATTATAAGAAACTCTTT	CALWEPPGAYYKKLF
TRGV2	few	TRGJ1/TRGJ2	TGTGCCACCTGGGACGGGCCTGAAGTGGATTATAAGAAACTCTTT	CATWDGPEVDYKKLF
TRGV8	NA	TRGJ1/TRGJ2	TGTGCCACCTGGGATATAGTGTCGAACCGCCGGCTTTATTATAAGAAACTCTTT	CATWDIVSNRRLYYKKLF
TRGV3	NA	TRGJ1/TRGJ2	TGTGCCACCTGGGACAGCCCTTATAAGAAACTCTTT	CATWDSPYKKLF
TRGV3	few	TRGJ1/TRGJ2	TGTGCCACCTGGGACAGACACTTATATTATAAGAAACTCTTT	CATWDRHLYYKKLF
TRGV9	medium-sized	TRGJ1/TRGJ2	TGTGCCTTGTGGGAGGTCCGTCCGAGGCGTTATAAGAAACTCTTT	CALWEVRPRRYKKLF
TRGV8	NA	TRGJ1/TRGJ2	TGTGCCACCTGGGATTGGGCGGTGAAACTCTTT	CATWDWAVKLF
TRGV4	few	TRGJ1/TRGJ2	TGTGCCACCTGGGATGGACGGGAGAAACTCTTT	CATWDGREKLF
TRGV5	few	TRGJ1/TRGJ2	TGTGCCACCTGGGACTTACCTAATCCGGAACTCTTT	CATWDLPNPELF
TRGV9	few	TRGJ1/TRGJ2	TGTGCCTTGTGGGAGAAGGGGAAACTCTTT	CALWEKGKLF
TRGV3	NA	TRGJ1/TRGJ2	TGTGCCACCTGGGACAGGCGAGCTTATTATAAGAAACTCTTT	CATWDRRAYYKKLF